The rows below give T cell receptor beta chains drawn from one sample of a study of cytomegalovirus exposure and HLA in healthy donors. Libraries were prepared by immunoSEQ multiplex PCR; TCRdb keeps only in-frame clonotypes and omits some of them. The sample has tens of thousands of clones, more than 80% seen once. The specimen sequenced was PBMCs. These receptors were collected from a woman younger than 45 in good health and CMV-seronegative. CDR3s include the opening cysteine and the closing phenylalanine or tryptophan. A D gene is named only where the DNA matches it firmly.

.	TRBV27	TRBJ2-3	TGTGCCAGCAGTTTACAGGGACATCGGACCGGTACGCAGTATTTT	CASSLQGHRTGTQYF
TRBD1	TRBV11-2	TRBJ2-7	TGTGCCAGCAGCTTAGATAGGGGACAGGGAGGATACGAGCAGTACTTC	CASSLDRGQGGYEQYF
TRBD1	TRBV18	TRBJ1-2	TGTGCCAGCTCACCCAAACGTGAGGGGGCGAATGGCTACACCTTC	CASSPKREGANGYTF
TRBD1	TRBV7-2	TRBJ2-7	TGTGCCAGCAGCCCAGGGGGTAGCCGCCGCTACGAGCAGTACTTC	CASSPGGSRRYEQYF
.	TRBV29-1	TRBJ2-3	TGCAGCGTCCACAAGCGGACCAGCACAGATACGCAGTATTTT	CSVHKRTSTDTQYF
TRBD1	TRBV28	TRBJ1-2	TGTGCCAGCAGTTTTATCGTCAGGGGGCGCTTTGGCTACACCTTC	CASSFIVRGRFGYTF
TRBD1	TRBV28	TRBJ2-7	TGTGCCAGCAGGCGGACAGGGGGCTTCTACGAGCAGTACTTC	CASRRTGGFYEQYF
.	TRBV6-1	TRBJ2-7	TGTGCCAGCAGTGAAGACACAGTCTCCTACGAGCAGTACTTC	CASSEDTVSYEQYF
.	TRBV7-8	TRBJ2-7	TGTGCCAGCAGCTTAGATTTCCTAGGTACAGGGAAATCCTACGAGCAGTACTTC	CASSLDFLGTGKSYEQYF
.	TRBV2	TRBJ2-7	TGTGCCAGCAGTGAAGCCTATTACGGTCTGCTCTACGAGCAGTACTTC	CASSEAYYGLLYEQYF